One and the same sample provided the 18 T cell receptor beta chains below, sequenced in a study of shared clonotypes between healthy human individuals. Profiled with immunoSEQ multiplex PCR; TCRdb holds only in-frame clones, not every one. Of approximately 2,000,000 clones detected, around 95% appear once; the ten largest clones hold 1.5% to 2%. Naive CD8 cells lacked CD45RO and underwent positive selection for CCR7, leaving out terminally differentiated effector memory CD45RA+ cells. Material: naive CD8+ T cells from PBMCs. The receptors derive from a man between 18 and 29 years old in good health. Some clones in this sample may be carry-over from other donors' samples.

The chain has TRBV5-1 and TRBJ2-7; 9 nucleotides align to TRBD1. The ends lost 3 bases at V and 3 bases at J; junction bases unmatched: 4. CDR3 size: 14 residues. CDR1 and CDR2 (germline): SGHRS, YFSETQ. As DNA, the CDR3 is TGCGCCAGCAGCTGGGGGGACAGGGTCTACGAGCAGTACTTC. As protein: CASSWGDRVYEQYF.

V usage is TRBV27 and J usage is TRBJ2-7; 11 positions agree with TRBD1. With 0 bases clipped from V and 0 bases from J, the junction kept 7 bases outside the gene matches. The CDR3 has 18 amino acids. Germline CDR1 and CDR2: MNHEY and SMNVEV (reference sequence). CDR3 coding DNA: TGTGCCAGCAGTTTATCGAGGAGTGGACAGGGGGCCTCCTACGAGCAGTACTTC. The encoded protein is CASSLSRSGQGASYEQYF.

The genes are TRBV27 and TRBJ2-6; D uncertain. Germline CDR1 reads MNHEY; CDR2 reads SMNVEV (reference sequence). V shed 5 bases and J shed 0 bases, with 20 bases lying between them. The CDR3 loop spans 19 amino acids. Written as DNA, the CDR3 is TGTGCCAGCAGTCCCTACTACCCGCTGGGAATCTCTGGGGCCAACGTCCTGACTTTC. Residues: CASSPYYPLGISGANVLTF.

This clone was seen more than once but under ten times. V is TRBV9 and J is TRBJ1-5; D remains unclear. The CDR3 consists of 14 residues. Germline loops: CDR1 SGDLS, CDR2 YYNGEE. V was clipped by 2 bases and J by 6 bases, with 12 bases between them. The CDR3 DNA sequence: TGTGCCAGCAGCGTTTTAGGGTTGGGTCAGCCCCAGCATTTT. It encodes CASSVLGLGQPQHF.

This clone appeared a single time. CDR3 nucleotides: TGTGCCAGCAGTCCCCACGACAGGGCCTACGAGCAGTACTTC. It translates to CASSPHDRAYEQYF. The V and J genes are TRBV27 and TRBJ2-7; 7 nucleotides align to TRBD1. The J segment lost 2 bases and the V segment lost 5 bases, leaving 6 bases of the junction unmatched. Germline assignment: CDR1 MNHEY and CDR2 SMNVEV (reference sequence). The CDR3 spans 14 residues.

The chain joins TRBV9 to TRBJ1-3; D is unclear. Germline CDR1 is SGDLS and CDR2 is YYNGEE. Trimming shortened V by 3 bases and J by 2 bases, and 12 bases separated the two germline ends. The CDR3 loop spans 15 amino acids. The CDR3 region has the DNA TGTGCCAGCAGCGCCACAGTGGAAGCTGGAAACACCATATATTTT. Translated: CASSATVEAGNTIYF.

The chain is built from TRBV9 and TRBJ2-3; the D gene could be TRBD1 or TRBD2 (6 bases each). CDR1 SGDLS and CDR2 YYNGEE come from the germline V gene. The ends were cut back, 0 bases at V and 2 bases at J, with 16 bases in the middle. The CDR3 length is 17 residues. DNA of the CDR3: TGTGCCAGCAGCGTAGGATTTGGGTCGGGGGCCACAGATACGCAGTATTTT. It specifies CASSVGFGSGATDTQYF.

The V gene is TRBV4-1, the J gene TRBJ2-7, with 9 bases fitting TRBD1. Germline lookup yields CDR1 MGHRA and CDR2 YSYEKL. The CDR3 is 14 residues long. The V gene end was trimmed by 0 bases and the J gene end by 6 bases; junction bases not matched to a gene: 3. In DNA, the CDR3 is TGCGCCAGCAGCCAAGAGGACAGGGGAACCGAGCAGTACTTC. It encodes CASSQEDRGTEQYF.

The chain joins TRBV29-1 to TRBJ2-7; D is possibly TRBD2 (5 bases). Per germline, CDR1 SQVTM and CDR2 ANQGSEA. Trimming left V 5 bases short and J 7 bases short, with 18 bases between. The CDR3 is made up of 13 amino acids. CDR3 loop: CSVRTVNSQEQYF. The CDR3 DNA is TGCAGCGTTAGGACTGTTAATTCACAGGAGCAGTACTTC.

The chain employs TRBV4-1 and TRBJ2-1; 9 bases line up with TRBD1. The CDR3 sequence is 17 residues long. The germline V gene encodes CDR1 MGHRA and CDR2 YSYEKL. Germline trimming cut 1 base from V and 4 bases from J; bases unmatched to any gene: 8. CDR3 in DNA: TGCGCCAGCAGCCAAGCCCGCCGGGACAGGGCTTACAATGAGCAGTTCTTC. Its translation is CASSQARRDRAYNEQFF.

This clone was observed a single time. This chain joins TRBV18 and TRBJ2-2; weak D call: TRBD2 (6 bases). This CDR3 is 15 amino acids long. The V and J ends lost 5 bases and 3 bases respectively, with 13 bases between them. CDR1 is KGHSH and CDR2 is LQKENI in the germline V gene. The CDR3 loop is CASSEKRVDTGELFF. In nucleotides, the CDR3 is TGTGCCAGCTCAGAAAAGCGGGTTGACACCGGGGAGCTGTTTTTT.

The CDR3 protein is CASSYRENNYEQYF. The CDR3 nucleotides read TGTGCCAGCAGTTACCGGGAGAATAACTACGAGCAGTACTTC. V and J are TRBV27 and TRBJ2-7; TRBD2 might be the D (6 bases). In germline, CDR1 is MNHEY, CDR2 SMNVEV (reference sequence). CDR3 length equals 14 residues. Deletions cut 4 bases from V and 3 bases from J, with 13 bases between.

The V call is TRBV7-9, the J call TRBJ2-7, with TRBD1 matching over 7 bases. CDR1 is SEHNR and CDR2 is FQNEAQ in the germline V gene (reference sequence). The CDR3 loop spans 15 amino acids. The junction had 8 bases not matched to a gene; V was cut back by 0 bases and J by 6 bases. The CDR3: CASSLAGTALLEQYF. The CDR3 DNA reads as TGTGCCAGCAGCTTAGCGGGGACAGCCCTCCTCGAGCAGTACTTC.

V is TRBV23-1 and J is TRBJ2-1; possible D gene TRBD2, 6 bases. TRBV23-1 is known as an ORF, though its function is uncertain. CDR3 length: 16 amino acids. With 4 bases removed from V and 7 bases from J, the gap between germline ends came to 20 bases. CDR3 region: CASSPCRDWGRNEQFF. The DNA for the CDR3 is TGCGCCAGCAGTCCCTGCCGGGACTGGGGTAGAAATGAGCAGTTCTTC.

The chain employs TRBV5-1 and TRBJ2-7; D may be TRBD1 or TRBD2 (5 bases each). The V gene lost 0 bases and the J gene lost 2 bases, with 12 bases spanning the gap. The CDR3 has 15 amino acids. From germline, CDR1 is SGHRS and CDR2 YFSETQ. The CDR3 coding sequence is TGCGCCAGCAGCTTGGCTGAAGGGGACCCCTACGAGCAGTACTTC. It yields the protein CASSLAEGDPYEQYF. Looking up the rest from reference TRBV5-1 and TRBJ2-7 gives the full variable domain: KAGVTQTPRYLIKTRGQQVTLSCSPISGHRSVSWYQQTPGQGLQFLFEYFSETQRNKGNFPGRFSGRQFSNSRSEMNVSTLELGDSALYLCASSLAEGDPYEQYFGPGTRLTVT.

Details on this clone: The sample has other DNA sequences that encode this CDR3 too. The V and J genes are TRBV7-8 and TRBJ2-7; D call uncertain. Trimming stripped 1 base from V and 5 bases from J, with 6 bases between. CDR3 length: 12 residues. Germline V lookup: CDR1 SGHVS, CDR2 FQNEAQ. CDR3 DNA sequence: TGTGCCAGCAGCTTAGGTAGTGACGAGCAGTACTTC. It encodes CASSLGSDEQYF.

On this clone: Other DNA sequences of this sample code for an identical CDR3. This chain links TRBV5-4 with TRBJ2-5, with D tentatively TRBD2 (5 bases). V was cut by 2 bases and J by 5 bases, with 16 bases left in between. The CDR3 sequence is 15 residues long. Germline assignment: CDR1 SGHNT and CDR2 YYREEE (reference sequence). CDR3 DNA sequence: TGTGCCAGCAGCTTCCGCCGGGAACTCGGGGAGACCCAGTACTTC. This encodes CASSFRRELGETQYF.

The chain joins TRBV7-9 to TRBJ2-5, with D possibly matching TRBD2 (6 bases). Per the germline V gene, CDR1 is SEHNR and CDR2 is FQNEAQ (reference sequence). The CDR3 has 11 residues. Trimming removed 7 bases from V and 12 bases from J, with 15 bases in between. CDR3 sequence reads: CASTIGGEEYF. CDR3 sequence (DNA): TGTGCCAGCACCATCGGGGGAGAGGAGTACTTC. Supplemented by reference TRBV7-9 and TRBJ2-5, the full variable domain reads DTGVSQNPRHKITKRGQNVTFRCDPISEHNRLYWYRQTLGQGPEFLTYFQNEAQLEKSRLLSDRFSAERPKGSFSTLEIQRTEQGDSAMYLCASTIGGEEYFGPGTRLLVL.